The rows below give T cell receptor beta chains drawn from one sample of a study of resident and recirculating memory T cells in vitiligo. TCRdb keeps only in-frame clones here, not all; method: immunoSEQ multiplex PCR. The sample holds around 38,000 clones; 92% are singletons and the top ten take 4.5% to 5%. Sample: blood. The receptors were gathered from a male donor with vitiligo. Each CDR3 is given with its conserved first and last residue. A D gene is named only where the DNA matches it firmly. Clone size appears in some rows only: once, few, many, or a class for an expanded clone.

v_call,d_call,clone_size,j_call,cdr3_nt,cdr3_aa
TRBV4-3,NA,NA,TRBJ2-1,TGCGCCAGCAGCCAAGATCTTCTGACGGGGGGCCCCCGGTTCTTC,CASSQDLLTGGPRFF
TRBV7-6,TRBD1,NA,TRBJ2-5,TGTGCCAGCAGCTTAGAGGGTGGGACAGGGAAAGAGACCCAGTACTTC,CASSLEGGTGKETQYF
TRBV5-1,NA,NA,TRBJ2-1,TGCGCCAGCAGCCCATCCGGGACTTACAATGAGCAGTTCTTC,CASSPSGTYNEQFF
TRBV25-1,TRBD1,NA,TRBJ1-4,TGTGCCAGCAGCCGACAGGGGACTAATGAAAAACTGTTTTTT,CASSRQGTNEKLFF
TRBV30,NA,NA,TRBJ2-3,TGTGCCTGGACTAAAGCAGGGTATACGCAGTATTTT,CAWTKAGYTQYF
TRBV7-9,NA,NA,TRBJ2-1,TGTGCCAGCAGCCAGGGACTCTACAATGAGCAGTTCTTC,CASSQGLYNEQFF
TRBV5-6,TRBD1,NA,TRBJ1-4,TGTGCCAGTACGCCGGGACAGAACTTAGCAAAACTGTTTTTT,CASTPGQNLAKLFF
TRBV6-5,NA,NA,TRBJ1-3,TGTGCCAGCTCTCTCGCTGGGAGTTTGGGAAACACCATATATTTT,CASSLAGSLGNTIYF
TRBV30,NA,once,TRBJ2-2,TGTGCCTGGAGTGTACGCAGGGGCGAAGCCGGGGAGCTGTTTTTT,CAWSVRRGEAGELFF
TRBV2,NA,NA,TRBJ2-5,TGTGCCAGCAGTGAAGAGCGTGGGGAGACCCAGTACTTC,CASSEERGETQYF
TRBV5-1,TRBD1,NA,TRBJ1-6,TGCGCCAGCAGCCCAAGGGGAAACAGGGGTTCGTATTCACCCCTCCACTTT,CASSPRGNRGSYSPLHF
TRBV19,NA,NA,TRBJ1-5,TGTGCCAGTAGTTTAGAGGCCGGCGGGAATCAGCCCCAGCATTTT,CASSLEAGGNQPQHF
TRBV7-3,NA,NA,TRBJ1-6,TGTGCCAGCAGCTCTGGACTGTCTAATTCACCCCTCCACTTT,CASSSGLSNSPLHF
TRBV23-1,TRBD1,once,TRBJ1-1,TGCGCCAGCAGTCACTTCGTCCGGGACAGGGCGGGGAACACTGAAGCTTTCTTT,CASSHFVRDRAGNTEAFF
TRBV21-1,NA,NA,TRBJ1-2,TGTGCCAGGGTACGGCAGGGAAGAGTCCGGGATGGCTACACCTTC,CARVRQGRVRDGYTF
TRBV29-1,TRBD2,NA,TRBJ2-1,TGCAGCGGCACGACTAGCGGGGGGGATGAGCAGTTCTTC,CSGTTSGGDEQFF
TRBV7-6,NA,NA,TRBJ2-2,TGTGCCAGCAGCTTACTGGAGCTGTTTTTT,CASSLLELFF
TRBV4-3,TRBD1,NA,TRBJ1-6,TGCGCCAGCAGCCAAGCATTGACAGGGTATAATTCACCCCTCCACTTT,CASSQALTGYNSPLHF
TRBV12-5,NA,NA,TRBJ1-5,TGTGCTAGTGGTTTGGGGCAGGCCGACAATCAGCCCCAGCATTTT,CASGLGQADNQPQHF
TRBV5-4,TRBD1,NA,TRBJ1-1,TGTGCCAGCAGCCCAGGGACAGATAGCCATGAAGCTTTCTTT,CASSPGTDSHEAFF
TRBV7-2,TRBD1,NA,TRBJ1-2,TGTGCCAGCAGCATCCCGACAGGGTGGGATGGCTACACCTTC,CASSIPTGWDGYTF
TRBV6-1,NA,NA,TRBJ2-5,TGTGCCAGCAGTGAATTCGGTGGAGAAGAGACCCAGTACTTC,CASSEFGGEETQYF
TRBV7-8,NA,NA,TRBJ2-7,TGTGCCAGCAGCTTAGGGGTCGGGGGGCCGTACGAGCAGTACTTC,CASSLGVGGPYEQYF
TRBV5-1,NA,NA,TRBJ2-5,TGCGCCAGCAGCAGGGGGGGCTTAGAGACCCAGTACTTC,CASSRGGLETQYF
TRBV5-1,TRBD1,NA,TRBJ2-2,TGCGCCAGCAGCGGGGGACAGGGCACCGGGGAGCTGTTTTTT,CASSGGQGTGELFF
TRBV7-3,NA,once,TRBJ2-1,TGTGCCAGCAGCTTAACTATGCTGAGCTCCTACAATGAGCAGTTCTTC,CASSLTMLSSYNEQFF
TRBV29-1,TRBD2,NA,TRBJ2-5,TGCAGCGTTGAAGATGACTGGACTAGCGGGGGGGCGAGTGGAATACAAGAGACCCAGTACTTC,CSVEDDWTSGGASGIQETQYF
TRBV27,NA,once,TRBJ2-1,TGTGCCAGCAGTTTACGCCCACTCCCTGGCGGGGGCCACTACAATGAGCAGTTCTTC,CASSLRPLPGGGHYNEQFF
TRBV4-3,TRBD1,once,TRBJ1-1,TGCGCCAGCAGCCTTAATTGGGACAGTGAAGCTTTCTTT,CASSLNWDSEAFF
TRBV5-4,NA,NA,TRBJ1-4,TGTGCCAGCAGCGGGGACTACGGGGAAAAGTTTTTT,CASSGDYGEKFF
TRBV9,TRBD2,few,TRBJ2-7,TGTGCCAGCAGCGTAGGTAGCGGGGGTTACGAGCAGTACTTC,CASSVGSGGYEQYF
TRBV5-1,NA,NA,TRBJ1-1,TGCGCCAGCAGCTTGGTGGCAGGGCGGGGAGACACTGAAGCTTTCTTT,CASSLVAGRGDTEAFF
TRBV5-1,TRBD1,NA,TRBJ2-7,TGCGCCAGCAGCTCGACAGGGGATTTCATGGGCGAGCAGTACTTC,CASSSTGDFMGEQYF
TRBV5-6,TRBD2,once,TRBJ2-3,TGTGCCAGCAGCTTGGGCGGGGGGACAGATACGCAGTATTTT,CASSLGGGTDTQYF
TRBV13,NA,NA,TRBJ1-2,TGTGCCAGCAGCTTAGGACAGCTCTATGGCTACACCTTC,CASSLGQLYGYTF
TRBV10-2,NA,NA,TRBJ1-2,TGCGCCAGCAGTGACGGGGGGGGCGGCATCTACACCTTC,CASSDGGGGIYTF
TRBV7-9,NA,NA,TRBJ1-1,TGTGCCAGCAGCGGAGAACTGAACACTGAAGCTTTCTTT,CASSGELNTEAFF
TRBV19,NA,NA,TRBJ1-1,TGTGCCAGTAGGGGATTGCGGACAGCGAACACTGAAGCTTTCTTT,CASRGLRTANTEAFF
TRBV15,NA,NA,TRBJ1-2,TGTGCCACCACCCCCGGCCTAGATCATGGCTACACCTTC,CATTPGLDHGYTF
TRBV7-8,NA,once,TRBJ1-5,TGTGCCAGCAGCTTGCGGAAGGGGAGGCAGCCCCAGCATTTT,CASSLRKGRQPQHF
TRBV7-9,NA,NA,TRBJ2-7,TGTGCCAGCAGCTTAGGGGGAGGACCAAGGGAGCAGTACTTC,CASSLGGGPREQYF
TRBV2,TRBD2,NA,TRBJ2-1,TGTGCCAGCAGTGTAGTAGCGGGGGGGACCAATGAGCAGTTCTTC,CASSVVAGGTNEQFF
TRBV12-2,NA,NA,TRBJ2-7,TGTGCAAGTCGCTTATGGGGACAGTGGCGAGAAGAGCAGTACTTC,CASRLWGQWREEQYF
TRBV18,TRBD1,NA,TRBJ1-4,TGTGCCAGCTCAGCACAGGGGGAGTTTAATGAAAAACTGTTTTTT,CASSAQGEFNEKLFF
TRBV6-5,NA,NA,TRBJ1-2,TGTGCCAGCAGTTACCGGCGGAGCTATGGCTACACCTTC,CASSYRRSYGYTF
TRBV6-1,NA,NA,TRBJ2-7,TGTGCCAGCAGTGAAGGGGCCTTCTACGAGCAGTACTTC,CASSEGAFYEQYF
TRBV7-9,TRBD1,NA,TRBJ2-6,TGTGCCAGCAGCTTAATACAGGGGGCGAACTCTGGGGCCAACGTCCTGACTTTC,CASSLIQGANSGANVLTF
TRBV10-3,TRBD1,NA,TRBJ2-7,TGTGCCATCAGTGAGTCGGGGGGACAGGGGGCCGAGCAGTACTTC,CAISESGGQGAEQYF
TRBV9,TRBD1,NA,TRBJ1-4,TGTGCCAGCAGCACGGGACAGGCAAATGAAAAACTGTTTTTT,CASSTGQANEKLFF
TRBV19,NA,NA,TRBJ1-1,TGTGCCAGTAGTCAGGGCTGGGCCACTGAAGCTTTCTTT,CASSQGWATEAFF
TRBV2,NA,NA,TRBJ2-3,TGTGCCAGCAGTGAAATGGTCTCAGGCAGAGGAGGTACGCAGTATTTT,CASSEMVSGRGGTQYF
TRBV9,TRBD1,NA,TRBJ2-7,TGTGCCAGCAGCGTGGCGACAGGGTACGAGCAGTACTTC,CASSVATGYEQYF
TRBV7-2,TRBD1,NA,TRBJ1-4,TGTGCCAGCAGCCTTCAGGGGGTGGGTGAAAAACTGTTTTTT,CASSLQGVGEKLFF